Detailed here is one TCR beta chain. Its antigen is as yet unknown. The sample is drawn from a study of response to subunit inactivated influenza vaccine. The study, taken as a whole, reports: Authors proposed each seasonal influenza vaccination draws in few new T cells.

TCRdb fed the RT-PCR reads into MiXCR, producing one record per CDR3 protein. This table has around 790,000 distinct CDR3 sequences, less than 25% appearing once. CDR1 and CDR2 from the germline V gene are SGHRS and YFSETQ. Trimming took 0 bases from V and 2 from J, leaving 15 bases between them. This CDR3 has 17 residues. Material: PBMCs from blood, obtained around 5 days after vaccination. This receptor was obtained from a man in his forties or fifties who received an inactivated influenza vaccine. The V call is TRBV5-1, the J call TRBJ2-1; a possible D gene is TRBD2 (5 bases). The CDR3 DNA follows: TGCGCCAGCAGCTTGGTGGGTAGCGCGAGTGCCTACAATGAGCAGTTCTTC. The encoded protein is CASSLVGSASAYNEQFF.